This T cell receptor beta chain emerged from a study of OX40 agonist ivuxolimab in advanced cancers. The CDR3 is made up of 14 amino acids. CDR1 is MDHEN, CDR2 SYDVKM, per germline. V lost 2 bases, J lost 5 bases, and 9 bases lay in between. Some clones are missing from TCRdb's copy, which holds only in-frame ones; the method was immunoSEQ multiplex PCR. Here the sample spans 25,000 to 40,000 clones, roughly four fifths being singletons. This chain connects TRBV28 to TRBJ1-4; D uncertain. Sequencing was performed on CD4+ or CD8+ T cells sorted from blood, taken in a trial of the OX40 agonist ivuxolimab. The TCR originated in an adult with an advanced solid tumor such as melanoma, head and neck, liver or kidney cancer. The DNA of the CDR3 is TGTGCCAGCAGTTTAAGGGAATTCAATGAAAAACTGTTTTTT. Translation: CASSLREFNEKLFF.